This T cell receptor (beta chain) was identified in a study of cytomegalovirus exposure and HLA in healthy donors. Study results and limitations: The study recorded 150 to 200 TCR beta chains that were cytomegalovirus-associated.

Comment on this clone: Its target is unknown.

Germline V CDR1 and CDR2: SEHNR, FQNEAQ (reference sequence). The CDR3 spans 14 residues. The V end lost 5 bases, the J end lost 7 bases, and 14 bases lay between the germline ends. The study sampled nominally healthy donors, though unrecorded immune exposures were likely. PCR was performed using 60 Vbeta and 13 Jbeta primers. The table came from immunoSEQ multiplex PCR; TCRdb's copy has only in-frame clones and leaves some out. This sample has around 110,000 clones; 81% occur once, and the top ten carry about 2.2%. Specimen: PBMCs. The source is a man aged 30 to 39 in good health and CMV-seronegative. V gene TRBV7-9 combines with J gene TRBJ1-4, with D perhaps TRBD1 (5 bases). CDR3 protein: CASSPGRGSEKLFF. Here the CDR3 DNA reads TGTGCCAGCAGCCCGGGGAGGGGCAGTGAAAAACTGTTTTTT.